This TCR beta chain was sequenced in a study of monozygotic twins with cystic fibrosis. Study observations and caveats: Monozygotic CF twins shared more identical nucleotide clonotypes than unrelated patients. V usage most resembled the co-twin in 13 of 16 pairs.

Here immunoSEQ multiplex PCR was the method, and the copy in TCRdb shows in-frame clones only, minus some. Of 32,000 or so clones listed, 80% to 95% were seen once; the top ten hold roughly 0.9%. Details on this clone: What it binds is not known.

The CDR3 is 16 amino acids. Per germline, CDR1 MGHRA and CDR2 YSYEKL. With V trimmed by 3 bases and J by 2 bases, 7 bases remained unmatched. Sequenced: blood. The TCR comes from a girl aged 2 to 10 with cystic fibrosis. The chain joins TRBV4-1 to TRBJ2-1; 7 bases align to TRBD2. The CDR3 coding sequence is TGCGCCAGCAGCCACCCCGGGACTAAAGCCTACAATGAGCAGTTCTTC. Its protein is CASSHPGTKAYNEQFF.